This T cell receptor (beta chain) was profiled in a study of technical replicates of blood from a few donors (TCRdb year 2017). The sample holds one count of this clone. Its antigen is currently not known. No much larger clone is present one base from it, and per-base qualities are unavailable. After removal of 4 bases from V and 9 bases from J, the junction retains 19 bases not matched to a gene. Taken from the germline V gene, the CDR1 and CDR2 loops are LGHNA and YNFKEQ. From cysteine to phenylalanine, the CDR3 is 18 amino acids long. CDR3 DNA only is kept here, 54 bases in frame from base 1. Receptor libraries were prepared by the immunoSEQ multiplex PCR assay. The source is immuneACCESS, and TCRdb retained only in-frame sequences with V and J called. Part of the clones is not carried over; for the studies checked, unresolved V genes explain less than half of this, and the remainder is unexplained. The sample yields approximately 89,000 clones; approximately 96% were counted once. The top ten clonotypes cover roughly 0.22% of the sample.

The sequenced sample consisted of T cells isolated from PBMCs. This receptor chain uses TRBV4-2 and TRBJ2-1, with TRBD2 identical over 9 junction bases. This receptor was taken from a human donor in good health. The DNA sequence is as follows: TGTGCCAGCAGCCCCCGTGGGGTTAGCGGGAGCAACTTGGGTGAGCAGTTCTTC. Its protein reads: CASSPRGVSGSNLGEQFF.